Listed below are T cell receptor beta chains from one sample, sequenced in a study of low-dose radiotherapy and immunotherapy resistance in tumors. TCRdb re-analysed the reads in MiXCR, keeping a single row per CDR3 protein. Among 75,000 to 95,000 distinct CDR3 sequences listed, 20% to 25% were seen once. Sequences were derived from PBMCs, sampled after low-dose radiotherapy plus immunotherapy. These receptors all come from a female donor with ovarian cancer. Both conserved end residues are part of each CDR3. A D gene is named only where the DNA matches it firmly. Size values are once, few and many counts, or a class for expanded clones, and some rows have none.

abundance	v_gene	j_gene	d_gene	CDR3aa	CDR3nt
.	TRBV5-1	TRBJ1-1	.	CASSLRDGNTEAFF	TGCGCCAGCAGCCTTAGGGACGGGAACACTGAAGCTTTCTTT
.	TRBV6-5	TRBJ1-2	.	CASSPSGTQGYTF	TGTGCCAGCAGCCCCTCCGGTACACAGGGCTACACCTTC
many	TRBV7-9	TRBJ2-3	.	CASSLFPLWATDTQYF	TGTGCCAGCAGCTTATTCCCCTTATGGGCTACAGATACGCAGTATTTT
.	TRBV30	TRBJ1-4	.	CAWSPTNEKLFF	TGTGCCTGGAGTCCGACTAATGAAAAACTGTTTTTT
many	TRBV27	TRBJ1-3	.	CASSLSFGNTIYF	TGTGCCAGCAGTTTATCGTTTGGAAACACCATATATTTT
many	TRBV3-1	TRBJ2-2	.	CASSQDVLYTGELFF	TGTGCCAGCAGCCAAGATGTCCTCTACACCGGGGAGCTGTTTTTT
.	TRBV20-1	TRBJ2-3	.	CSASTWGADTDTQYF	TGCAGTGCTAGCACTTGGGGGGCAGACACAGATACGCAGTATTTT
many	TRBV19	TRBJ1-4	TRBD1	CASTPRTGPNEKLFF	TGTGCCAGTACACCGCGGACAGGGCCAAATGAAAAACTGTTTTTT
many	TRBV10-1	TRBJ2-2	.	CASSESLAGGELFF	TGCGCCAGCAGTGAGTCTCTAGCAGGCGGGGAGCTGTTTTTT
many	TRBV28	TRBJ2-1	TRBD2	CASSLWTSSGGSSYNEQFF	TGTGCCAGCAGTTTATGGACCTCTAGCGGGGGGAGCTCCTACAATGAGCAGTTCTTC
many	TRBV28	TRBJ1-2	TRBD1	CASRQTGTGASYGYTF	TGTGCCAGCAGGCAGACCGGGACAGGAGCGTCCTATGGCTACACCTTC
many	TRBV7-2	TRBJ1-1	.	CASSHGGMNTEAFF	TGTGCCAGCAGCCACGGGGGAATGAACACTGAAGCTTTCTTT
many	TRBV7-2	TRBJ1-5	.	CASRLQGGLNQPQHF	TGTGCCAGCAGGTTACAGGGCGGGTTGAATCAGCCCCAGCATTTT
once	TRBV9	TRBJ2-5	TRBD1	CASSVRDSQETQYF	TGTGCCAGCAGCGTCCGGGACAGCCAAGAGACCCAGTACTTC
many	TRBV29-1	TRBJ2-7	.	CSAVGGAIGYEQYF	TGCAGCGCTGTGGGGGGGGCGATCGGTTACGAGCAGTACTTC
many	TRBV6-5	TRBJ2-1	.	CASSPGIGGQFF	TGTGCCAGCAGTCCCGGGATCGGGGGACAGTTCTTC
many	TRBV19	TRBJ2-4	TRBD2	CASIGTSGNIQYF	TGTGCCAGTATCGGGACTAGCGGAAACATTCAGTACTTC
many	TRBV19	TRBJ2-7	.	CASSIGQNEQYF	TGTGCCAGTAGTATAGGACAGAACGAGCAGTACTTC
many	TRBV28	TRBJ2-5	.	CASSYTGADGETQYF	TGTGCCAGCAGTTACACCGGGGCCGACGGAGAGACCCAGTACTTC
many	TRBV4-1	TRBJ1-2	.	CASSQVAGAYGYTF	TGCGCCAGCAGCCAAGTTGCAGGTGCCTATGGCTACACCTTC
few	TRBV5-8	TRBJ2-1	.	CASSFGQISGNEQFF	TGTGCCAGCAGCTTCGGACAGATCAGTGGCAATGAGCAGTTCTTC
many	TRBV7-9	TRBJ2-7	.	CASSPGGGTYEQYF	TGTGCCAGCAGCCCCGGAGGGGGGACCTACGAGCAGTACTTC
.	TRBV5-1	TRBJ2-7	.	CASSQVAYEQYF	TGCGCCAGCAGCCAAGTGGCCTACGAGCAGTACTTC
few	TRBV30	TRBJ2-3	.	CAWSSTGVFRDTQYF	TGTGCCTGGAGTTCCACAGGAGTTTTTAGGGATACGCAGTATTTT
many	TRBV7-9	TRBJ2-7	TRBD1	CASSLTGTAYEQYF	TGTGCCAGCAGCTTGACAGGGACGGCCTACGAGCAGTACTTC
many	TRBV11-2	TRBJ2-5	.	CASSLRGRETQYF	TGTGCCAGCAGCTTGAGAGGGCGAGAGACCCAGTACTTC
many	TRBV6-6	TRBJ2-2	TRBD2	CASTPSGGPNTGELFF	TGTGCCAGCACCCCCAGCGGGGGGCCCAACACCGGGGAGCTGTTTTTT
many	TRBV6-2/TRBV6-3	TRBJ2-1	TRBD1	CASSYGTGVGLGNEQFF	TGTGCCAGCAGTTACGGGACAGGAGTGGGACTTGGGAATGAGCAGTTCTTC
many	TRBV23-1	TRBJ2-2	.	CASSQSASAPNTGELFF	TGCGCCAGCAGTCAATCGGCCTCAGCGCCCAACACCGGGGAGCTGTTTTTT
many	TRBV20-1	TRBJ2-3	TRBD1	CSARDRGLTDTQYF	TGCAGTGCTAGGGACAGGGGTTTGACAGATACGCAGTATTTT
many	TRBV6-6	TRBJ1-6	.	CASSEIPWGLPPNSPLHF	TGTGCCAGCAGTGAAATTCCCTGGGGTCTACCTCCTAATTCACCCCTCCACTTT
many	TRBV6-1	TRBJ2-7	TRBD1	CASTRDRVSHEQYF	TGTGCCAGCACCCGGGACAGGGTCAGCCACGAGCAGTACTTC
many	TRBV5-1	TRBJ2-3	.	CASSLVAGSRSTDTQYF	TGCGCCAGCAGCTTGGTGGCAGGGAGTAGGAGCACAGATACGCAGTATTTT
many	TRBV12-3/TRBV12-4	TRBJ1-1	.	CASSSPRTEAFF	TGTGCCAGCAGCTCCCCACGGACTGAAGCTTTCTTT
many	TRBV10-3	TRBJ2-1	TRBD2	CAISELAGTYNEQFF	TGTGCCATCAGTGAACTAGCGGGAACCTACAATGAGCAGTTCTTC
many	TRBV12-3/TRBV12-4	TRBJ1-1	.	CASSFRNTEAFF	TGTGCCAGCAGTTTTCGGAACACTGAAGCTTTCTTT
many	TRBV30	TRBJ2-1	TRBD2	CAWSLGLAGGFEQFF	TGTGCCTGGAGTCTAGGACTAGCGGGAGGTTTTGAGCAGTTCTTC
many	TRBV5-1	TRBJ1-1	.	CASSLALGRFAEAFF	TGCGCCAGCAGCTTGGCCCTGGGCAGGTTCGCTGAAGCTTTCTTT
many	TRBV12-3/TRBV12-4	TRBJ1-1	TRBD1	CASSRGPLNEAFF	TGTGCCAGCAGCAGGGGGCCCCTGAATGAAGCTTTCTTT
many	TRBV5-5	TRBJ1-1	.	CASSLSTSNTEAFF	TGTGCCAGCAGCTTGAGCACATCGAACACTGAAGCTTTCTTT
many	TRBV14	TRBJ2-3	.	CASSQDLGVGSDTQYF	TGTGCCAGCAGCCAAGATTTGGGGGTGGGGTCCGATACGCAGTATTTT
.	TRBV5-3	TRBJ2-7	.	CASSFGRAPYEQYF	TGTGCCAGCAGCTTCGGGCGGGCCCCCTACGAGCAGTACTTC
many	TRBV29-1	TRBJ2-5	.	CSVEDRVGETQYF	TGCAGCGTTGAAGACAGGGTAGGGGAGACCCAGTACTTC
many	TRBV28	TRBJ2-3	TRBD2	CASSSPGLAADTQYF	TGTGCCAGCAGTTCCCCGGGACTAGCAGCAGATACGCAGTATTTT
many	TRBV11-2	TRBJ2-3	.	CASSLGPNTQYF	TGTGCCAGCAGCTTAGGGCCAAATACGCAGTATTTT
many	TRBV20-1	TRBJ2-2	.	CSAKTGRAGELFF	TGCAGTGCAAAGACAGGGAGGGCCGGGGAGCTGTTTTTT
many	TRBV6-2/TRBV6-3	TRBJ1-2	.	CASRNTQARYGYTF	TGTGCCAGCAGAAACACACAGGCCCGCTATGGCTACACCTTC
many	TRBV5-4	TRBJ2-1	TRBD2	CASSTASGRSYNEQFF	TGTGCCAGCAGCACGGCTAGCGGAAGGTCCTACAATGAGCAGTTCTTC
many	TRBV28	TRBJ1-5	.	CASSKQAGNQPQHF	TGTGCCAGCAGTAAACAAGCAGGGAATCAGCCCCAGCATTTT
many	TRBV28	TRBJ2-7	.	CALSPTGYEQYF	TGTGCCCTCTCACCTACAGGATACGAGCAGTACTTC
many	TRBV12-3/TRBV12-4	TRBJ1-2	.	CASSQRGRRYGYTF	TGTGCCAGCAGTCAAAGGGGCAGGCGCTATGGCTACACCTTC
.	TRBV20-1	TRBJ1-5	TRBD1	CSARDRASNQPQHF	TGCAGTGCGAGAGACAGGGCGAGCAATCAGCCCCAGCATTTT
many	TRBV6-5	TRBJ1-6	TRBD1	CASSEQGTYNSPLHF	TGTGCCAGCAGTGAACAGGGGACATATAATTCACCCCTCCACTTT
many	TRBV29-1	TRBJ1-1	.	CSAGRPRVRVGGAEAFF	TGCAGCGCCGGCCGCCCTCGGGTCCGGGTAGGGGGAGCTGAAGCTTTCTTT
many	TRBV3-1	TRBJ1-1	.	CASSQGGLMNTEAFF	TGTGCCAGCAGCCAAGGGGGTCTGATGAACACTGAAGCTTTCTTT
many	TRBV19	TRBJ2-7	TRBD2	CASSIGGGQLSYEQYF	TGTGCCAGTAGTATCGGGGGGGGTCAACTCTCCTACGAGCAGTACTTC